This T cell receptor (beta chain) was retrieved from a study of Graves' ophthalmopathy and Graves' hyperthyroidism (dated by TCRdb to 2017 to 2018). Context from the whole study: Stable hyperthyroidism was defined as no progression to ophthalmopathy within 18 months of follow-up. The independent validation cohort included around 19 hyperthyroidism patients plus 17 patients who later progressed from hyperthyroidism to ophthalmopathy. Following sampling, methimazole starting at 30 mg daily was administered to hyperthyroidism patients, and high-dose intravenous methylprednisolone was administered to ophthalmopathy patients. In more than five hyperthyroidism patients, T-cell repertoires of thyroid tissue and blood were compared. To explore V-J signatures that separate ophthalmopathy from hyperthyroidism, a discovery set of about 100 patients was enrolled, consisting of 43 with ophthalmopathy and 55 to 65 with stable hyperthyroidism. To tell Graves' ophthalmopathy apart from Graves' hyperthyroidism, and to predict which patients would progress to ophthalmopathy, the study relied on TCR beta repertoire signatures. In total, 135 blood samples were TCR-sequenced: fewer than 50 ophthalmopathy, under 85 hyperthyroidism and about 17 hyperthyroidism-to-ophthalmopathy patients. Points the paper makes about the study in general: Sample size was not statistically predetermined, and group allocation was not concealed from the investigators. Ophthalmopathy was separated from stable hyperthyroidism by the 13-signature model with 87.88% sensitivity and 81.08% specificity in cross-validation and with 80%/75% in the test set. In validation, the model predicted ophthalmopathy progression with 70.59% sensitivity and roughly 72% specificity; 12 predicted patients were CT-confirmed with GO in a median of around 6 months. Most of the expanded thyroid clonotypes with a frequency above 0.001 were also detected in blood, and it was suggested that the thyroid immune response may be reflected by blood repertoires.

Hyperthyroidism patients were newly diagnosed, with disease duration under 2 months, and aged 18 to 65 years. Patients with other autoimmune diseases, uncontrolled infections, pregnancy or lactation were excluded. Diagnosis was based on clinical symptoms, serum thyroxine, TRAb, thyroid ultrasound and orbital computed tomography. Trizol reagent was used to extract the total RNA, and its quality was then checked on an Agilent 2100 Bioanalyzer. This clonotype was observed at least ten times. The antigen it recognizes is unknown. Per-base quality was not reported, and no clone a single base away is much larger than it. V loses 1 base of germline sequence and J loses 0 bases, and the interval between the two ends is 6 bases. CDR1 and CDR2 are read off the germline V gene as LGHNA and YNFKEQ. The CDR3 runs 15 amino acids, cysteine and phenylalanine included. Of all the DNA, just the CDR3 is kept, 45 bases in frame from base 1.

TCR beta CDR3 regions were amplified from RNA transcripts for repertoire sequencing. The first round was an RT-PCR using HTBI primers with the Qiagen OneStep RT-PCR kit, and this first round was followed by a second-round multiplex PCR, then size selection and purification. Libraries were sequenced paired-end with 100 bp reads on an Illumina HiSeq2000. On the study's bioinformatics: Reads were processed with SOAPnuke, discarding reads with adapters, uncalled bases, mean Phred below 15, or no exact constant-primer or identifier match. COPE v1.2.5 was used to merge the high-quality paired reads. Each unique nucleotide sequence was treated as a clonotype, and MiTCR v1.1 was used to align the clonotypes to the IMGT TRB V, D and J references. Analysis was restricted to V-J combinations with a frequency above 0.0001, which covered 99.2% of repertoires. A TCR clonal expansion and chaos score per V-J combination was defined as the ratio of F50 clonal expansion to chaos observed in the TCRdist matrix. Welch's t-statistics and random forest were used to reduce features to about a dozen V-J combinations, which were fed into a naive Bayes classifier. The Morisita-Horn index was used to measure how similar the thyroid and blood repertoires were. The public reads were reanalyzed by TCRdb: fastp trimming at Q25, MiXCR alignment, in-frame beta chains only. Under each unique CDR3 protein, matching rows form one entry showing the most common genes and DNA. Here the V and J calls rest on TCRdb's processing, not on the authors' analysis. In all, the sample holds 500,000 to 600,000 distinct CDR3 sequences, and roughly 40% of those were seen once. The ten largest clones represent 3.5% to 4.5% of the sample.

The sequenced sample consisted of peripheral blood or thyroid tissue (not recorded which). The source of this sequence is an adult man with Graves' hyperthyroidism. The sequence links TRBV4-2 to TRBJ2-2; a confident D gene designation cannot be given. The nucleotide sequence reads TGTGCCAGCAGCCAAGTTCAGCCGAACACCGGGGAGCTGTTTTTT. It specifies CASSQVQPNTGELFF.